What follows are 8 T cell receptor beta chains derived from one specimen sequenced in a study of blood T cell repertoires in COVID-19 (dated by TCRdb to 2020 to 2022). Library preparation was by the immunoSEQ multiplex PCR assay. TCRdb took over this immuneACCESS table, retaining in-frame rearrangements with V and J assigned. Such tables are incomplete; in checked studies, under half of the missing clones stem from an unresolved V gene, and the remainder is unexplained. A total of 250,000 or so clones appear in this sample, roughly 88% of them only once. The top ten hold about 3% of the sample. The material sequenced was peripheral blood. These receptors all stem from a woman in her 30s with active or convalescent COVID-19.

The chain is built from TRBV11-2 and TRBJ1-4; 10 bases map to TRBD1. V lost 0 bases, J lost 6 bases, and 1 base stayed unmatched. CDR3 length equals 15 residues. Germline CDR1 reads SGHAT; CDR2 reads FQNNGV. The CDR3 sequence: CASSLEGTGDEKLFF. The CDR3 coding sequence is TGTGCCAGCAGCTTAGAAGGGACAGGGGATGAAAAACTGTTTTTT.

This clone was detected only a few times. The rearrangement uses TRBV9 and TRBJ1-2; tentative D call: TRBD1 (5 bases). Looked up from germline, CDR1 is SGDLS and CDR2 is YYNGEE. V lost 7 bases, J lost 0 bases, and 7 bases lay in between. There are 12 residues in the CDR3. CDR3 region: CASSGSNYGYTF. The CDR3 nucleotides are TGTGCCAGCTCAGGGTCTAACTATGGCTACACCTTC.

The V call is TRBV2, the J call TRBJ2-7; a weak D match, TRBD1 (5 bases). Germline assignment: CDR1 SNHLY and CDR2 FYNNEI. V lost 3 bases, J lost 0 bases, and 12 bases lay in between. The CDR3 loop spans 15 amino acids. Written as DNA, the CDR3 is TGTGCCAGCAGTGAGACAGCGTTAAGCTCCTACGAGCAGTACTTC. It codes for CASSETALSSYEQYF.

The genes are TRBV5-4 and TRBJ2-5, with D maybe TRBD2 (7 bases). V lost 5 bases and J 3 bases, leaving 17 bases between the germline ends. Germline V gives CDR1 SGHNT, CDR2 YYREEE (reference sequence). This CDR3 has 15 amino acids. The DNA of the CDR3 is TGTGCCAGCAGTAGGGGGGGCAGGGAGGAAGAGACCCAGTACTTC. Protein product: CASSRGGREEETQYF. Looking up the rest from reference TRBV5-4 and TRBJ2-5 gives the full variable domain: ETGVTQSPTHLIKTRGQQVTLRCSSQSGHNTVSWYQQALGQGPQFIFQYYREEENGRGNFPPRFSGLQFPNYSSELNVNALELDDSALYLCASSRGGREEETQYFGPGTRLLVL.

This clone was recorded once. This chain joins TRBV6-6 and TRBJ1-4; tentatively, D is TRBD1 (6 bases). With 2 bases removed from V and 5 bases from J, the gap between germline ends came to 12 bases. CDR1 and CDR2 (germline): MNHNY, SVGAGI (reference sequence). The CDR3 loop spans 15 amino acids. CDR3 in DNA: TGTGCCAGCAGTTACAGGGGGGGGTCCAATGAAAAACTGTTTTTT. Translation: CASSYRGGSNEKLFF.

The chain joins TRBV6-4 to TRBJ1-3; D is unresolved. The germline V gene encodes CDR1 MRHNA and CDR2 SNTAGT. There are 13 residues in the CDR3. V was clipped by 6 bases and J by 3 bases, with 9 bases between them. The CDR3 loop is CASRGEDGNTIYF. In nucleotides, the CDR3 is TGTGCCAGCAGAGGTGAGGATGGAAACACCATATATTTT.

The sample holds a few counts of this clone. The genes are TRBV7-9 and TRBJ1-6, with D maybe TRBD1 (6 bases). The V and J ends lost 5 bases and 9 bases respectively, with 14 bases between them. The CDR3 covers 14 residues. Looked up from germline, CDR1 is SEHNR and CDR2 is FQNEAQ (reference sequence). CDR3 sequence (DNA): TGTGCCAGCAGCGTTGGACAGACCACTTCACCCCTCCACTTT. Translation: CASSVGQTTSPLHF.

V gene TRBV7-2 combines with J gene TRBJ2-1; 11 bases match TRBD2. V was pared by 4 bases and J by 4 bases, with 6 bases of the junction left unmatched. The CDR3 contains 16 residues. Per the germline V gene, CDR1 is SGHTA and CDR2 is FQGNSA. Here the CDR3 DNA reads TGTGCCAGCAGCTATGAGTCTAGCGGGGGGTACAATGAGCAGTTCTTC. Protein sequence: CASSYESSGGYNEQFF.